Shown below are 22 T cell receptor beta chains from a single sample sequenced in a study of OX40 agonist ivuxolimab in advanced cancers. Sequencing was performed with immunoSEQ multiplex PCR; in TCRdb, only in-frame clones are kept and a portion is missing. This repertoire shows some 98,000 clones, about nine tenths found once; its top ten account for around 0.28%. The sequencing used CD4+ or CD8+ T cells sorted from blood, collected in a trial of the OX40 agonist ivuxolimab. All receptors derive from an adult with an advanced solid tumor such as melanoma, head and neck, liver or kidney cancer.

This chain joins TRBV18 and TRBJ2-3; 8 bases fit TRBD2. The V segment lost 0 bases and the J segment 9 bases; nucleotides outside the gene matches: 11. CDR1 KGHSH and CDR2 LQKENI come from the germline V gene. The CDR3 has 16 amino acids. The DNA for the CDR3 is TGTGCCAGCTCACCACCGGACGGACTAGCTTCAGGGACGCAGTATTTT. It codes for CASSPPDGLASGTQYF.

V gene TRBV7-6 combines with J gene TRBJ2-3; D is uncertain. The CDR3 spans 14 residues. Per germline, CDR1 SGHVS and CDR2 FNYEAQ. The ends were cut back, 1 base at V and 1 base at J, with 6 bases in the middle. The DNA of the CDR3 is TGTGCCAGCAGCTTAGACCAGGGCACAGATACGCAGTATTTT. Translation: CASSLDQGTDTQYF.

The V call is TRBV27, the J call TRBJ2-1, with 9 nucleotides matching TRBD1. This CDR3 has 18 amino acids. Germline CDR1 reads MNHEY; CDR2 reads SMNVEV (reference sequence). J lost 3 bases, V lost 3 bases, and 12 bases had no gene match. This CDR3 is CASSLPRTGTGLYNEQFF. In DNA, the CDR3 is TGTGCCAGCAGTTTGCCCCGCACCGGGACAGGGCTCTACAATGAGCAGTTCTTC.

This chain connects TRBV5-4 to TRBJ1-1; 8 bases are shared with TRBD1. Germline loops: CDR1 SGHNT, CDR2 YYREEE (reference sequence). After removal of 2 bases from V and 1 base from J, the junction contained 1 base not matched to a gene. CDR3 length: 14 amino acids. In nucleotides, the CDR3 is TGTGCCAGCAGCTTTACAGGGGGGAACACTGAAGCTTTCTTT. This encodes CASSFTGGNTEAFF. The full variable domain, completed using reference TRBV5-4 and TRBJ1-1, is ETGVTQSPTHLIKTRGQQVTLRCSSQSGHNTVSWYQQALGQGPQFIFQYYREEENGRGNFPPRFSGLQFPNYSSELNVNALELDDSALYLCASSFTGGNTEAFFGQGTRLTVV.

This chain connects TRBV5-4 to TRBJ1-4, with TRBD1 as a possible D gene (6 bases). The CDR3 consists of 15 residues. The germline V gene has CDR1 SGHNT and CDR2 YYREEE (reference sequence). V lost 4 bases and J 0 bases, leaving 10 bases between the germline ends. This CDR3 is CASSPDSPTNEKLFF. DNA for the CDR3: TGTGCCAGCAGCCCGGACAGTCCAACTAATGAAAAACTGTTTTTT.

The chain couples TRBV9 to TRBJ2-1; maybe TRBD1 (6 bases). Trimming left V 4 bases short and J 6 bases short, with 11 bases between. The CDR3 contains 13 residues. CDR1 and CDR2 (germline): SGDLS, YYNGEE. The DNA of the CDR3 is TGTGCCAGCAGCCTTTCGACAGGCAATGAGCAGTTCTTC. Its protein is CASSLSTGNEQFF.

V and J are TRBV5-4 and TRBJ2-2; the D gene could be TRBD1 or TRBD2 (5 bases each). The ends were cut back, 7 bases at V and 8 bases at J, with 21 bases in the middle. The CDR3 loop spans 15 amino acids. The germline gives CDR1 SGHNT, CDR2 YYREEE (reference sequence). The CDR3 DNA reads TGTGCCAGCCCATCCCTTCGTGGGGGTGGGGGGGAGCTGTTTTTT. Its translation is CASPSLRGGGGELFF.

This clone came up a few times. The chain couples TRBV7-9 to TRBJ1-5; D gene ambiguous. This CDR3 spans 13 amino acids. CDR1 and CDR2 (germline): SEHNR, FQNEAQ (reference sequence). V lost 1 base and J lost 7, with 8 bases in between. The CDR3 loop reads CASSLGSFQPQHF. The CDR3 region has the DNA TGTGCCAGCAGCTTAGGCTCTTTCCAGCCCCAGCATTTT.

The rearrangement uses TRBV7-3 and TRBJ2-5; tentative D call: TRBD2 (5 bases). The CDR3 runs 14 residues. Trimming cost V 5 bases and J 5 bases, with 15 bases left between them. Germline CDR1 and CDR2: SGHTA and FQGTGA. CDR3 loop: CASSPAGNRETQYF. CDR3 DNA sequence: TGTGCCAGCAGCCCGGCGGGCAATAGGGAGACCCAGTACTTC.

This clone was counted a single time. The chain joins TRBV6-4 to TRBJ2-3, with TRBD2 as a possible D gene (5 bases). The germline V gene encodes CDR1 MRHNA and CDR2 SNTAGT. Trimming removed 2 bases from V and 4 bases from J, with 10 bases in between. CDR3 length: 14 amino acids. Written as DNA, the CDR3 is TGTGCCAGCAGTGACCTAGCAACTTCAGATACGCAGTATTTT. Protein product: CASSDLATSDTQYF.

This clone occurred once. The chain uses TRBV6-1 and TRBJ2-7; 7 nucleotides match TRBD2. V dropped 6 bases and J dropped 3; count of bases not matched to a gene: 11. The CDR3 spans 15 residues. Germline V gives CDR1 MNHNS, CDR2 SASEGT. CDR3 amino acids: CASRGRLAANYEQYF. The CDR3 region has the DNA TGTGCCAGCAGGGGTAGGCTAGCGGCAAACTACGAGCAGTACTTC.

This chain uses TRBV29-1 with TRBJ1-1; D possibly corresponds to TRBD1 (5 bases). The ends were cut back, 8 bases at V and 11 bases at J, with 18 bases in the middle. CDR3 length: 11 residues. CDR1 is SQVTM, CDR2 ANQGSEA, per germline. CDR3: CSLRDAHWAFF. CDR3 coding DNA: TGCAGCCTCCGGGACGCCCATTGGGCTTTCTTT.

The chain is built from TRBV5-4 and TRBJ2-1, with D perhaps TRBD2 (6 bases). Germline CDR1 SGHNT, CDR2 YYREEE (reference sequence). Trimming shortened V by 4 bases and J by 9 bases, and 26 bases separated the two germline ends. The CDR3 contains 17 residues. DNA for the CDR3: TGTGCCAGCAGCGCGGGGCCCAGCAGGGAAGGGTCTAGTGAGCAGTTCTTC. The encoded protein is CASSAGPSREGSSEQFF.

CDR3 protein: CASGQMNTEAFF. The CDR3 nucleotides are TGCGCCAGCGGGCAGATGAACACTGAAGCTTTCTTT. The chain joins TRBV10-1 to TRBJ1-1; D gene ambiguous. V gave up 8 bases and J gave up 0 bases, with 7 bases separating them. This CDR3 contains 12 residues. Germline V gene sequence: CDR1 WNHNN, CDR2 SYGVQD (reference sequence).

The rearrangement uses TRBV27 and TRBJ1-3, with D possibly TRBD1 on 6 matching bases. Between the trimmed V and J ends, which lost 2 bases and 0 bases, there was a span of 8 bases. The germline gives CDR1 MNHEY, CDR2 SMNVEV (reference sequence). The CDR3 runs to 15 residues. The CDR3 reads CASSLNRVSGNTIYF. DNA of the CDR3: TGTGCCAGCAGTTTAAACAGGGTCTCTGGAAACACCATATATTTT.

J is TRBJ1-4 and V is TRBV5-1; 10 bases fit TRBD1. J lost 6 bases, V lost 3 bases, and 8 bases had no gene match. Germline CDR1 reads SGHRS; CDR2 reads YFSETQ. The CDR3 has 16 amino acids. Here the CDR3 DNA reads TGCGCCAGCAGCTCGTCTGGAGGGACAGGGGATGAAAAACTGTTTTTT. This sequence encodes CASSSSGGTGDEKLFF.

V gene TRBV29-1 combines with J gene TRBJ1-3; D unresolved. Germline V gene lookup returns CDR1 SQVTM and CDR2 ANQGSEA. CDR3 length: 14 amino acids. Trimming shortened V by 5 bases and J by 0 bases, and 11 bases separated the two germline ends. The CDR3 loop reads CSVRETSSGNTIYF. The CDR3 nucleotides are TGCAGCGTTCGGGAGACTTCCTCTGGAAACACCATATATTTT.

This clone was seen a single time. The chain employs TRBV9 and TRBJ1-2; tentative D call: TRBD1 (5 bases). Per the germline V gene, CDR1 is SGDLS and CDR2 is YYNGEE. This CDR3 spans 15 amino acids. V dropped 2 bases and J dropped 4 bases, with 15 bases sitting between them. CDR3 region: CASSVPTGLVYGYTF. The CDR3 DNA reads as TGTGCCAGCAGCGTGCCCACAGGACTCGTCTATGGCTACACCTTC.

V usage is TRBV9 and J usage is TRBJ1-6; 11 bases align to TRBD1. Germline-derived CDR1 and CDR2 are SGDLS and YYNGEE. V shed 3 bases and J 6 bases; nucleotides not matched to a gene: 2. The CDR3 has 15 residues. DNA of the CDR3: TGTGCCAGCAGCGGAGGGACAGGGGGTAATTCACCCCTCCACTTT. This codes for CASSGGTGGNSPLHF.

The CDR3: CAISAAGAISYGYTF. The CDR3 nucleotides read TGTGCCATCAGTGCGGCGGGGGCGATCAGCTATGGCTACACCTTC. This chain links TRBV10-3 with TRBJ1-2; possible D gene TRBD1, 6 bases. The CDR3 loop spans 15 amino acids. V was trimmed by 4 bases and J by 4 bases, leaving 16 bases between them. Germline-derived CDR1 and CDR2 are ENHRY and SYGVKD.

The sample holds a few counts of this clone. The chain links TRBV29-1 to TRBJ1-2; D may be TRBD1 (5 bases). The CDR3 spans 16 residues. V was shortened by 4 bases and J by 3 bases, with 21 bases between the two germline ends. CDR1 and CDR2 from the germline V gene are SQVTM and ANQGSEA. The CDR3 region is CSVVSGWGRGDYGYTF. The DNA of the CDR3 is TGCAGCGTTGTCTCTGGTTGGGGCAGAGGGGACTATGGCTACACCTTC.

This clone was observed a few times. V gene TRBV10-1 combines with J gene TRBJ1-6; possible D gene TRBD1, 6 bases. V was cut by 4 bases and J by 5 bases, with 18 bases left in between. This CDR3 spans 17 amino acids. CDR1 and CDR2 from the germline V gene are WNHNN and SYGVQD (reference sequence). The CDR3 here is CASSGGRGAENNSPLHF. Here the CDR3 DNA reads TGCGCCAGCAGTGGAGGCCGGGGGGCTGAGAATAATTCACCCCTCCACTTT.